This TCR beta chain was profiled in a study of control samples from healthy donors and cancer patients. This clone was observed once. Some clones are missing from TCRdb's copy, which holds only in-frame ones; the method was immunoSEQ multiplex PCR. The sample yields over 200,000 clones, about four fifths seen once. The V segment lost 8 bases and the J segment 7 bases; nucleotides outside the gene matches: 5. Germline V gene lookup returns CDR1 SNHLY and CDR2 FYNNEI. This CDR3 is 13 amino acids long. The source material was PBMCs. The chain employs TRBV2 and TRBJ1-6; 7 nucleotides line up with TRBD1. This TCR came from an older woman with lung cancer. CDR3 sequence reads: CASGGQLNSPLHF. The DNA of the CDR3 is TGTGCCAGCGGGGGACAGTTAAATTCACCCCTCCACTTT.